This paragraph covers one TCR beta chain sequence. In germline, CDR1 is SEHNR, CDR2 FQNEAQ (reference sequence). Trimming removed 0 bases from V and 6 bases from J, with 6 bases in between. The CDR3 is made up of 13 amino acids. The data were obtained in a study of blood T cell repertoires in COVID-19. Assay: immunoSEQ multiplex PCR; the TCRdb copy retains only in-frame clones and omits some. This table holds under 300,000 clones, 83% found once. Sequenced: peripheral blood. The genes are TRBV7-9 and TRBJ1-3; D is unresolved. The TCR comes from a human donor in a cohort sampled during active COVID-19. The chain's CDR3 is CASSLASSNTIYF. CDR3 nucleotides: TGTGCCAGCAGCTTAGCCTCGTCAAACACCATATATTTT.